This T cell receptor beta chain is from a study of blood T cell repertoires in COVID-19. Study overall: Acute and convalescent COVID-19 samples came from the United States, Italy and Spain.

As processed by the authors: Scientists estimated how many nucleated cells there were by amplifying reference gene primers. Sequencing was performed with immunoSEQ multiplex PCR; in TCRdb, only in-frame clones are kept and a portion is missing. The V and J calls and the clone size are those of that table, but D and trimming were determined from the DNA. The sample lists 150,000 to 200,000 clones; 89% were seen once. Germline CDR1 SGDLS, CDR2 YYNGEE. The ends lost 0 bases at V and 1 base at J; junction bases unmatched: 9. The CDR3 loop spans 17 amino acids. The specimen was PBMCs or T cells enriched from blood (not recorded which). The source is a woman between 40 and 50 years old with acute COVID-19. This sequence joins TRBV9 and TRBJ2-5, with TRBD2 matching 7 bases. CDR3 DNA: TGTGCCAGCAGCGTAGGAGGGAGAGGGGAGGGCCAAGAGACCCAGTACTTC. It codes for CASSVGGRGEGQETQYF.